A selection of T cell receptor beta chains follows, all from one sample in a study of T cells in Graves' hyperthyroidism and ophthalmopathy. MiXCR, applied by TCRdb to the multiplex PCR reads, yields one record per CDR3 protein. This sample yields approximately 870,000 distinct CDR3 sequences, of which about 38% are seen a single time; approximately 8.7% belongs to the top ten. The specimen sequenced was blood. Receptors originate from a young man with Graves' hyperthyroidism. CDR3s include the opening cysteine and the closing phenylalanine or tryptophan. D genes are given only for firm matches. Rows may omit the clone size; those that give it use once, few, many or a size class.

d_gene: TRBD1; v_gene: TRBV4-1; abundance: few; j_gene: TRBJ2-2; CDR3aa: CASSQDRVSGELFF; CDR3nt: TGCGCCAGCAGCCAGGACAGGGTGTCCGGGGAGCTGTTTTTT
d_gene: .; v_gene: TRBV7-9; abundance: many; j_gene: TRBJ2-6; CDR3aa: CASSRQVEDVLTF; CDR3nt: TGTGCCAGCAGTCGACAGGTGGAGGACGTCCTGACTTTC
d_gene: .; v_gene: TRBV7-9; abundance: few; j_gene: TRBJ2-5; CDR3aa: CASSLIGEGTQYF; CDR3nt: TGTGCCAGCAGCTTAATTGGAGAGGGGACCCAGTACTTC
d_gene: .; v_gene: TRBV14; abundance: many; j_gene: TRBJ2-6; CDR3aa: CASSQDTGLGSGANVLTF; CDR3nt: TGTGCCAGCAGCCAAGATACGGGGTTAGGCTCTGGGGCCAACGTCCTGACTTTC
d_gene: TRBD1; v_gene: TRBV5-1; abundance: .; j_gene: TRBJ2-5; CDR3aa: CASSLYLSRQGKQETQYF; CDR3nt: TGCGCCAGCAGCCTCTATCTTAGTAGACAGGGAAAGCAAGAGACCCAGTACTTC
d_gene: .; v_gene: TRBV20-1; abundance: .; j_gene: TRBJ1-4; CDR3aa: CSASPWAGHEKLFF; CDR3nt: TGCAGTGCTAGTCCCTGGGCAGGGCATGAAAAACTGTTTTTT
d_gene: .; v_gene: TRBV6-6; abundance: .; j_gene: TRBJ1-5; CDR3aa: CASSDMLGGGGQPQHF; CDR3nt: TGTGCCAGCAGTGACATGTTAGGGGGGGGAGGTCAGCCCCAGCATTTT
d_gene: .; v_gene: TRBV7-2; abundance: .; j_gene: TRBJ1-6; CDR3aa: CASSLELGVGNSPLHF; CDR3nt: TGTGCCAGCAGCTTAGAGCTCGGGGTTGGTAATTCACCCCTCCACTTT
d_gene: .; v_gene: TRBV6-5; abundance: many; j_gene: TRBJ1-6; CDR3aa: CASSSMVFSPLHF; CDR3nt: TGTGCCAGCAGTTCCATGGTCTTCTCACCCCTCCACTTT
d_gene: .; v_gene: TRBV29-1; abundance: .; j_gene: TRBJ1-5; CDR3aa: CSVGSGTDSNQPQHF; CDR3nt: TGCAGCGTCGGCAGTGGGACGGATAGCAATCAGCCCCAGCATTTT
d_gene: .; v_gene: TRBV24-1; abundance: few; j_gene: TRBJ1-5; CDR3aa: CASSPWGGQPQHF; CDR3nt: TGTGCCAGCAGTCCTTGGGGCGGTCAGCCCCAGCATTTT
d_gene: .; v_gene: TRBV19; abundance: .; j_gene: TRBJ2-7; CDR3aa: CASSSSPRQGPNEQYF; CDR3nt: TGTGCCAGTAGTTCCTCCCCGAGGCAGGGGCCAAACGAGCAGTACTTC
d_gene: TRBD2; v_gene: TRBV7-9; abundance: few; j_gene: TRBJ2-5; CDR3aa: CASSPNEGRDQETQYF; CDR3nt: TGTGCCAGCAGTCCCAATGAGGGGAGGGACCAAGAGACCCAGTACTTC
d_gene: .; v_gene: TRBV7-2; abundance: many; j_gene: TRBJ2-7; CDR3aa: CASGYPGAGNEQYF; CDR3nt: TGTGCCAGCGGTTATCCCGGGGCCGGGAACGAGCAGTACTTC
d_gene: .; v_gene: TRBV7-9; abundance: .; j_gene: TRBJ2-7; CDR3aa: CASSQVWDYEQYF; CDR3nt: TGTGCCAGCAGCCAAGTATGGGACTACGAGCAGTACTTC
d_gene: .; v_gene: TRBV7-2; abundance: .; j_gene: TRBJ2-5; CDR3aa: CASSPRASKETQYF; CDR3nt: TGTGCCAGCAGCCCGCGGGCTAGTAAAGAGACCCAGTACTTC
d_gene: TRBD1; v_gene: TRBV7-6; abundance: .; j_gene: TRBJ2-2; CDR3aa: CASSPRTGGNTGELFF; CDR3nt: TGTGCCAGCAGCCCTCGGACAGGGGGCAACACCGGGGAGCTGTTTTTT
d_gene: TRBD2; v_gene: TRBV7-9; abundance: .; j_gene: TRBJ2-5; CDR3aa: CASSPTLAGTYETQYF; CDR3nt: TGTGCCAGCAGCCCCACCTTAGCGGGGACCTACGAGACCCAGTACTTC
d_gene: .; v_gene: TRBV7-9; abundance: many; j_gene: TRBJ2-6; CDR3aa: CASTSLARASGANVLTF; CDR3nt: TGTGCCAGCACCTCTCTGGCCAGGGCTTCTGGGGCCAACGTCCTGACTTTC
d_gene: .; v_gene: TRBV29-1; abundance: many; j_gene: TRBJ1-1; CDR3aa: CSGSRVAGAEAFF; CDR3nt: TGCAGCGGATCAAGGGTCGCAGGGGCTGAAGCTTTCTTT
d_gene: .; v_gene: TRBV7-2; abundance: few; j_gene: TRBJ2-5; CDR3aa: CASSRALQETQYF; CDR3nt: TGTGCCAGCAGCCGAGCGCTCCAAGAGACCCAGTACTTC
d_gene: TRBD2; v_gene: TRBV7-8; abundance: many; j_gene: TRBJ2-7; CDR3aa: CASSLEAGAYEQYF; CDR3nt: TGTGCCAGCAGCTTAGAAGCGGGAGCCTACGAGCAGTACTTC
d_gene: TRBD1; v_gene: TRBV7-9; abundance: .; j_gene: TRBJ1-2; CDR3aa: CASLGQGYGYTF; CDR3nt: TGTGCCAGCCTAGGACAGGGGTATGGCTACACCTTC
d_gene: .; v_gene: TRBV7-3; abundance: few; j_gene: TRBJ2-2; CDR3aa: CASSTVAGSVTGELFF; CDR3nt: TGTGCCAGCAGTACTGTTGCGGGATCGGTCACCGGGGAGCTGTTTTTT
d_gene: .; v_gene: TRBV25-1; abundance: many; j_gene: TRBJ1-3; CDR3aa: CASSEFSEPRNTIYF; CDR3nt: TGTGCCAGCAGTGAATTTTCCGAGCCACGGAACACCATATATTTT
d_gene: TRBD1; v_gene: TRBV9; abundance: .; j_gene: TRBJ2-6; CDR3aa: CASSLPYATGQGSGANVLTF; CDR3nt: TGCGCCAGCAGCTTGCCCTATGCGACGGGACAGGGCTCTGGGGCCAACGTCCTGACTTTC
d_gene: TRBD1; v_gene: TRBV5-1; abundance: .; j_gene: TRBJ2-7; CDR3aa: CASSQDRGPAGEQYF; CDR3nt: TGCGCCAGCAGCCAGGACAGGGGACCAGCGGGCGAGCAGTACTTC
d_gene: .; v_gene: TRBV20-1; abundance: few; j_gene: TRBJ1-2; CDR3aa: CSAHPPSGTEFGYTF; CDR3nt: TGCAGTGCTCACCCCCCGAGCGGGACTGAATTTGGCTACACCTTC
d_gene: .; v_gene: TRBV15; abundance: many; j_gene: TRBJ2-7; CDR3aa: CATSREENEQYF; CDR3nt: TGTGCCACCAGCAGAGAAGAAAACGAGCAGTACTTC
d_gene: TRBD1; v_gene: TRBV5-6; abundance: .; j_gene: TRBJ1-1; CDR3aa: CASSLTTGAGTEAFF; CDR3nt: TGTGCCAGCAGCTTGACGACAGGGGCGGGCACTGAAGCTTTCTTT
d_gene: .; v_gene: TRBV19; abundance: .; j_gene: TRBJ2-7; CDR3aa: CASSIVGDEQYF; CDR3nt: TGTGCCAGTAGTATAGTCGGGGACGAGCAGTACTTC
d_gene: TRBD1; v_gene: TRBV9; abundance: .; j_gene: TRBJ2-7; CDR3aa: CASSLGQGPTYEQYF; CDR3nt: TGTGCCAGCAGCTTAGGACAGGGTCCCACCTACGAGCAGTACTTC
d_gene: .; v_gene: TRBV2; abundance: .; j_gene: TRBJ2-5; CDR3aa: CVSSVLAQSGTQYF; CDR3nt: TGTGTCAGCAGTGTCCTAGCCCAAAGCGGGACCCAGTACTTC
d_gene: TRBD1; v_gene: TRBV7-9; abundance: .; j_gene: TRBJ2-2; CDR3aa: CASSPTFTPQGAGELFF; CDR3nt: TGTGCCAGCAGCCCTACCTTTACCCCCCAGGGGGCCGGGGAGCTGTTTTTT
d_gene: .; v_gene: TRBV29-1; abundance: many; j_gene: TRBJ1-1; CDR3aa: CSVQVSRQEAFF; CDR3nt: TGCAGCGTTCAGGTGTCCAGACAGGAAGCTTTCTTT
d_gene: .; v_gene: TRBV20-1; abundance: few; j_gene: TRBJ1-6; CDR3aa: CSAKNRVSGSYNSPLHF; CDR3nt: TGCAGTGCTAAGAACAGGGTGTCAGGATCCTATAATTCACCCCTCCACTTT
d_gene: TRBD2; v_gene: TRBV20-1; abundance: .; j_gene: TRBJ2-7; CDR3aa: CSAILAGSNHEQYF; CDR3nt: TGCAGTGCTATTCTAGCGGGATCTAACCACGAGCAGTACTTC
d_gene: .; v_gene: TRBV11-2; abundance: .; j_gene: TRBJ2-7; CDR3aa: CASQGSRVAYEQYF; CDR3nt: TGTGCCAGCCAGGGGTCAAGAGTGGCCTACGAGCAGTACTTC
d_gene: TRBD1; v_gene: TRBV20-1; abundance: many; j_gene: TRBJ2-7; CDR3aa: CSASGQGSSYEQYF; CDR3nt: TGCAGTGCTAGCGGACAGGGCAGCTCCTACGAGCAGTACTTC
d_gene: .; v_gene: TRBV29-1; abundance: many; j_gene: TRBJ1-2; CDR3aa: CSVERQNLLYGYTF; CDR3nt: TGCAGCGTTGAACGTCAGAACCTACTCTATGGCTACACCTTC
d_gene: .; v_gene: TRBV12-3/TRBV12-4; abundance: many; j_gene: TRBJ2-2; CDR3aa: CASSTGLGTGELFF; CDR3nt: TGTGCCAGCAGTACAGGGTTGGGCACCGGGGAGCTGTTTTTT
d_gene: .; v_gene: TRBV7-3; abundance: .; j_gene: TRBJ2-7; CDR3aa: CASSFCTAYEQYF; CDR3nt: TGTGCCAGCAGCTTTTGTACAGCCTACGAGCAGTACTTC
d_gene: TRBD2; v_gene: TRBV7-9; abundance: .; j_gene: TRBJ2-7; CDR3aa: CASSPGSGGPSYEQYF; CDR3nt: TGTGCCAGCAGCCCCGGTAGCGGGGGGCCCTCCTACGAGCAGTACTTC
d_gene: TRBD2; v_gene: TRBV20-1; abundance: many; j_gene: TRBJ2-5; CDR3aa: CSASGLEVVAETQYF; CDR3nt: TGCAGTGCTAGCGGACTAGAGGTGGTGGCGGAGACCCAGTACTTC
d_gene: .; v_gene: TRBV11-1; abundance: many; j_gene: TRBJ1-2; CDR3aa: CASSFGPLPDGYTF; CDR3nt: TGTGCCAGCAGCTTCGGGCCCCTCCCGGATGGCTACACCTTC
d_gene: TRBD1; v_gene: TRBV7-3; abundance: .; j_gene: TRBJ1-2; CDR3aa: CASSQAGGYYGYTF; CDR3nt: TGTGCCAGCAGCCAAGCAGGGGGCTACTATGGCTACACCTTC
d_gene: .; v_gene: TRBV6-5; abundance: .; j_gene: TRBJ2-2; CDR3aa: CASSFPGENTGELFF; CDR3nt: TGTGCCAGCAGTTTTCCGGGGGAAAACACCGGGGAGCTGTTTTTT
d_gene: .; v_gene: TRBV7-8; abundance: many; j_gene: TRBJ1-1; CDR3aa: CASSLVSGETEAFF; CDR3nt: TGTGCCAGCAGCTTAGTTTCAGGTGAGACTGAAGCTTTCTTT
d_gene: .; v_gene: TRBV5-6; abundance: few; j_gene: TRBJ2-7; CDR3aa: CASSTRGVSYEQYF; CDR3nt: TGTGCCAGCAGCACCAGGGGTGTGAGCTACGAGCAGTACTTC
d_gene: TRBD1; v_gene: TRBV15; abundance: .; j_gene: TRBJ2-7; CDR3aa: CATSATGSPGEQYF; CDR3nt: TGTGCCACCAGCGCGACAGGGTCCCCCGGCGAGCAGTACTTC
d_gene: TRBD2; v_gene: TRBV10-3; abundance: many; j_gene: TRBJ2-2; CDR3aa: CATGTSGVSNGELFF; CDR3nt: TGTGCCACCGGGACTAGCGGGGTGTCGAACGGGGAGCTGTTTTTT